Below, 15 T cell receptor beta chains from the same sample are listed, as sequenced in a study of neurological immune-mediated disorders. Via MiXCR, TCRdb re-called the 5' RACE reads, giving one row per CDR3 protein. The sample lists some 100,000 distinct CDR3 sequences, roughly 13% seen once, with about 5% in the top ten. The time point: longitudinal time-point 2. Sequenced: PBMCs. The receptors derive from a female donor with HTLV-1-associated myelopathy (HAM/TSP).

This clonotype was seen many times. The V gene is TRBV27, the J gene TRBJ1-3; no clear D gene. CDR1 and CDR2 from the germline V gene are MNHEY and SMNVEV (reference sequence). V gave up 0 bases and J gave up 1 base, with 10 bases separating them. The CDR3 is made up of 16 amino acids. In nucleotides, the CDR3 is TGTGCCAGCAGTTTATCGATCAGGACTTCTGGAAACACCATATATTTT. Translation: CASSLSIRTSGNTIYF.

The J gene is TRBJ2-1, the V gene TRBV20-1, with 7 bases aligning to TRBD2. CDR3 length: 13 amino acids. Germline CDR1 DFQATT, CDR2 SNEGSKA (reference sequence). V was pared by 7 bases and J by 3 bases, with 6 bases of the junction left unmatched. CDR3 region: CSGAGEIYNEQFF. CDR3 bases: TGCAGTGGGGCGGGGGAAATCTACAATGAGCAGTTCTTC.

This clonotype has a count of ten or more. The chain combines TRBV5-1 with TRBJ2-2; tentatively, D is TRBD1 (6 bases). V gave up 0 bases and J gave up 0 bases, with 6 bases separating them. The CDR3 spans 15 residues. Germline lookup yields CDR1 SGHRS and CDR2 YFSETQ. The CDR3 sequence: CASSLEGANTGELFF. The CDR3 bases are TGCGCCAGCAGCTTGGAGGGGGCGAACACCGGGGAGCTGTTTTTT.

This clonotype was picked up many times. The rearrangement uses TRBV12-3 or TRBV12-4 and TRBJ2-1; D is possibly TRBD1 (6 bases). V lost 7 bases, J lost 1 base, and 11 bases lay in between. This CDR3 has 14 amino acids. The CDR3 DNA reads as TGTGCCAGCAATCCGACAGGATCCTACAATGAGCAGTTCTTC. It translates to CASNPTGSYNEQFF.

As for this clonotype: The missing conserved phenylalanine or tryptophan at the end of this CDR3 makes a read error likely. The V call is TRBV27, the J call TRBJ2-5; no reliable D call. V was trimmed by 11 bases and J by 5 bases, leaving 9 bases between them. CDR3 size: 10 residues. Per the germline V gene, CDR1 is MNHEY and CDR2 is SMNVEV (reference sequence). The CDR3 DNA sequence: TGTGCCTGTGGATCGGAGACCCAGTACCTC. Translating it yields CACGSETQYL.

This clonotype was picked up a small number of times. V and J are TRBV6-5 and TRBJ1-2; a weak D match, TRBD1 (5 bases). V gave up 0 bases and J gave up 7 bases, with 15 bases separating them. Germline lookup yields CDR1 MNHEY and CDR2 SVGAGI. The CDR3 has 15 amino acids. The CDR3 nucleotides are TGTGCCAGCAGTTACTCGGCACAGGCAAATCCTGGCTACACCTTC. This encodes CASSYSAQANPGYTF.

This clonotype was counted ten times or more. The chain employs TRBV5-1 and TRBJ2-1; TRBD1 agrees at 8 bases. V shed 4 bases, J shed 8 bases, and the junction held 2 bases outside the gene matches. Per the germline V gene, CDR1 is SGHRS and CDR2 is YFSETQ. This CDR3 region has 12 residues. The CDR3 protein is CASSGQGHEQFF. Here the CDR3 DNA reads TGCGCCAGCAGCGGACAGGGCCATGAGCAGTTCTTC.

This clonotype was detected many times. The chain links TRBV20-1 to TRBJ2-7; D not resolved. Trimming left V 3 bases short and J 2 bases short, with 14 bases between. Looked up from germline, CDR1 is DFQATT and CDR2 is SNEGSKA (reference sequence). The CDR3 consists of 14 residues. This CDR3 reads CSASPTSFPYEQYF. The DNA of the CDR3 is TGCAGTGCTAGTCCCACTTCATTCCCCTACGAGCAGTACTTC.

In this sample, this clonotype turned up many times. The chain's CDR3 is CASSRQLAGPSGELFF. DNA of the CDR3: TGTGCCAGCTCTAGGCAATTAGCGGGACCCTCCGGGGAGCTGTTTTTT. This chain uses TRBV14 with TRBJ2-2, with TRBD2 identical over 8 bases. CDR1 is SGHDN and CDR2 is FVKESK in the germline V gene. The CDR3 has 16 amino acids. V shed 8 bases and J 6 bases; nucleotides not matched to a gene: 14.

This clonotype was detected many times. The gene calls are TRBV7-6 and TRBJ2-7; the D is unclear. V lost 3 bases, J lost 2 bases, and 11 bases lay in between. The CDR3 extends over 14 amino acids. The germline V gene has CDR1 SGHVS and CDR2 FNYEAQ. CDR3 nucleotide sequence: TGTGCCAGCAGCTTGTGGGGTTCCACCTACGAGCAGTACTTC. Its translation is CASSLWGSTYEQYF.

V is TRBV4-2 and J is TRBJ2-3; 10 bases fit TRBD2. Germline V gene data show CDR1 as LGHNA and CDR2 as YNFKEQ. V dropped 2 bases and J dropped 0; count of bases not matched to a gene: 5. The CDR3 is 17 amino acids. This CDR3 is CASSQQAGGTSTDTQYF. The CDR3 DNA sequence: TGTGCCAGCAGCCAACAAGCGGGGGGGACTAGCACAGATACGCAGTATTTT.

This clonotype showed up many times. The chain links TRBV5-1 to TRBJ1-1; 8 bases map to TRBD1. There are 16 residues in the CDR3. The V and J ends lost 3 bases and 3 bases, in that order; junction bases with no gene match: 10. CDR1 and CDR2 from the germline V gene are SGHRS and YFSETQ. CDR3 amino acids: CASSSQPDRGDTEAFF. CDR3 sequence (DNA): TGCGCCAGCAGCTCCCAACCCGACAGGGGAGACACTGAAGCTTTCTTT.

This clonotype was counted ten times or more. The V and J genes are TRBV5-1 and TRBJ2-3, with TRBD2 matching 12 bases. This CDR3 comprises 16 residues. The V gene's germline CDR1 is SGHRS and CDR2 YFSETQ. J was trimmed by 0 bases and V by 4 bases; bases with no gene match: 3. The DNA for the CDR3 is TGCGCCAGCAGCGCAACTAGCGGGGGGAGCACAGATACGCAGTATTTT. This encodes CASSATSGGSTDTQYF.

This clonotype was seen ten or more times. This chain uses TRBV7-9 with TRBJ2-2; 7 bases map to TRBD1. Germline-derived CDR1 and CDR2 are SEHNR and FQNEAQ (reference sequence). CDR3 length equals 14 residues. V shed 4 bases, J shed 7 bases, and the junction held 6 bases outside the gene matches. The CDR3 protein is CASSSEGGIGELFF. The CDR3 coding sequence is TGTGCCAGCAGCTCAGAAGGGGGCATCGGGGAGCTGTTTTTT.

This chain joins TRBV20-1 and TRBJ2-7; D not resolved. The CDR3 runs 15 residues. The V end lost 1 base, the J end lost 2 bases, and 15 bases lay between the germline ends. Germline-derived CDR1 and CDR2 are DFQATT and SNEGSKA (reference sequence). The CDR3 sequence is CSARVRPATAYEQYF. CDR3 in DNA: TGCAGTGCTAGAGTTAGACCCGCTACAGCCTACGAGCAGTACTTC.